This record looks at one T cell receptor beta chain sequence and its context. The data derive from a study of technical replicates of blood from several donors. V lost 0 bases and J lost 1, with 10 bases in between. This CDR3 is built from 16 residues. Germline loops: CDR1 ENHRY, CDR2 SYGVKD. Sequenced by immunoSEQ multiplex PCR; TCRdb stores in-frame clones only, minus some. Among 68,000 or so clones listed, 92% were seen once. The sequence was collected from a human donor in good health. Sequencing used T cells isolated from PBMCs. This sequence joins TRBV10-3 and TRBJ2-1, with a possible D match to TRBD2 (6 bases). The DNA for the CDR3 is TGTGCCATCAGTGAGTCCGAGCGGGTTTCCTACAATGAGCAGTTCTTC. This translates into CAISESERVSYNEQFF.